Each of the 19 T cell receptor beta chains below was sequenced from the same sample in a study of T-cell memory formation after mild COVID-19. TCRdb ran MiXCR on the 5' RACE reads and lists one entry per CDR3 protein. This sample has some 210,000 distinct CDR3 sequences, with approximately 30% found just once. Sequencing used PBMCs or a T cell subset sorted from them (not recorded which). The receptors shown here come from an adult woman who had mild COVID-19 (a few samples of this study predate the infection). Cell type and time point are not known.

This clonotype was seen a few times. CDR3 loop: CASSPSGTGGNGGYTF. The CDR3 region has the DNA TGTGCCAGCTCGCCCTCCGGGACAGGGGGCAACGGTGGCTACACCTTC. The V call is TRBV18, the J call TRBJ1-2, with TRBD1 identical over 12 bases. Germline V gene sequence: CDR1 KGHSH, CDR2 LQKENI. Trimming took 6 bases from V and 7 from J; bases not matched to a gene: 12. The CDR3 sequence is 16 residues long.

This clonotype was detected only a few times. CDR3 loop: CASSLRQGGLNTEAFF. The CDR3 nucleotides read TGTGCCAGCAGCCTTAGACAGGGTGGGCTGAACACTGAAGCTTTCTTT. The chain employs TRBV3-1 and TRBJ1-1; 7 nucleotides match TRBD1. Germline trimming cut 4 bases from V and 0 bases from J; bases unmatched to any gene: 8. This CDR3 contains 16 residues. CDR1 and CDR2 (germline): LGHDT, YNNKEL (reference sequence).

The rearrangement joins TRBV12-3 or TRBV12-4 to TRBJ2-7; TRBD2 matches at 11 bases. V lost 3 bases to trimming and J lost 0 bases; unmatched junction nucleotides: 7. There are 17 residues in the CDR3. The CDR3 DNA is TGTGCCAGCAGTTTTTGGCTAGCGGGAGGTTACTCCTACGAGCAGTACTTC. This gives the protein CASSFWLAGGYSYEQYF.

Only a few counts were recorded for this clonotype. V is TRBV12-3 or TRBV12-4 and J is TRBJ1-1, with D uncertain. Trimming removed 5 bases at V and 5 bases at J, with 12 bases between. This CDR3 contains 13 residues. The DNA of the CDR3 is TGTGCCAGCAGTCCGCGGGTGAGGACTGAAGCTTTCTTT. Translation: CASSPRVRTEAFF.

This clonotype was seen a few times. This chain links TRBV28 with TRBJ2-1; D remains unclear. The CDR3 runs 11 residues. Germline lookup yields CDR1 MDHEN and CDR2 SYDVKM. V gave up 2 bases and J gave up 8 bases, with 4 bases separating them. The CDR3 region has the DNA TGTGCCAGCAGTTTAGTCCATGAGCAGTTCTTC. Its translation: CASSLVHEQFF.

This clonotype was picked up a small number of times. This chain joins TRBV9 and TRBJ2-5, with D maybe TRBD2 (5 bases). This CDR3 contains 15 residues. The germline V gene has CDR1 SGDLS and CDR2 YYNGEE. The V end was cut by 1 base, the J end by 1 base, with 11 bases between. CDR3 amino acids: CASSVPSGSQETQYF. CDR3 coding DNA: TGTGCCAGCAGCGTACCCTCGGGGAGCCAAGAGACCCAGTACTTC.

This clonotype appeared a few times. The rearrangement links TRBV9 to TRBJ2-3, with D possibly TRBD2 on 5 matching bases. Germline V CDR1 and CDR2: SGDLS, YYNGEE. V was cut by 0 bases and J by 1 base, with 9 bases left in between. This CDR3 is 15 amino acids long. The CDR3 bases are TGTGCCAGCAGCGTAGTCTCCGGGGGCACAGATACGCAGTATTTT. Its protein is CASSVVSGGTDTQYF.

The gene calls are TRBV5-1 and TRBJ1-2; no definite D call. CDR1 and CDR2 (germline): SGHRS, YFSETQ. V shed 2 bases and J shed 4 bases, with 12 bases lying between them. This CDR3 comprises 14 residues. CDR3 sequence: CASSFHGDTYGYTF. CDR3 nucleotides: TGCGCCAGCAGCTTTCATGGGGATACCTATGGCTACACCTTC.

This rearrangement joins TRBV13 to TRBJ2-1, with 14 bases that match TRBD2. The J segment lost 6 bases and the V segment lost 3 bases, leaving 4 bases of the junction unmatched. CDR1 is PRHDT and CDR2 is FYEKMQ in the germline V gene (reference sequence). This CDR3 has 16 amino acids. This CDR3 reads CASSLRGTSGSNEQFF. CDR3 nucleotide sequence: TGTGCCAGCAGCTTGAGGGGGACTAGCGGGAGCAATGAGCAGTTCTTC.

The rearrangement links TRBV15 to TRBJ2-7; TRBD1 aligns across 7 bases. Trimming took 4 bases from V and 2 from J; bases not matched to a gene: 5. The CDR3 is 14 amino acids. Germline V CDR1 and CDR2: LNHNV, YYDKDF (reference sequence). CDR3 sequence (DNA): TGTGCCACCAGCAAGGACAGGCACCCCTACGAGCAGTACTTC. Translating gives CATSKDRHPYEQYF. The full variable domain, in which reference TRBV15 and TRBJ2-7 provide the parts outside the CDR3, is DAMVIQNPRYQVTQFGKPVTLSCSQTLNHNVMYWYQQKSSQAPKLLFHYYDKDFNNEADTPDNFQSRRPNTSFCFLDIRSPGLGDTAMYLCATSKDRHPYEQYFGPGTRLTVT.

This clonotype was recorded a few times. This chain connects TRBV7-6 to TRBJ1-1; no reliable D call. CDR1 is SGHVS, CDR2 FNYEAQ, per germline. Between the trimmed V and J ends, which lost 5 bases and 1 base, there was a span of 14 bases. The CDR3 loop spans 15 amino acids. CDR3 sequence (DNA): TGTGCCAGCAGCGCCTATCCGCTAGGGAACACTGAAGCTTTCTTT. It codes for CASSAYPLGNTEAFF.

This clonotype was recorded a few times. The chain has TRBV5-1 and TRBJ2-7; D is possibly TRBD2 (5 bases). Trimming shortened V by 4 bases and J by 2 bases, and 16 bases separated the two germline ends. Germline CDR1 reads SGHRS; CDR2 reads YFSETQ. This CDR3 region has 15 residues. The chain's CDR3 is CASSPPGKTTYEQYF. The CDR3 DNA follows: TGCGCCAGCAGCCCCCCCGGGAAAACCACCTACGAGCAGTACTTC.

This sequence joins TRBV4-3 and TRBJ1-2; no definite D call. Trimming removed 0 bases at V and 4 bases at J, with 18 bases between. Germline CDR1 LGHNA, CDR2 YSLEER. This CDR3 is 17 amino acids long. The CDR3: CASSQDLVYKGSYGYTF. In DNA, the CDR3 is TGCGCCAGCAGCCAAGATTTGGTTTACAAGGGTTCCTATGGCTACACCTTC.

The rearrangement joins TRBV5-1 to TRBJ2-7; weak D call: TRBD1 (5 bases). Trimming left V 2 bases short and J 2 bases short, with 26 bases between. The CDR3 sequence is 19 residues long. Germline V lookup: CDR1 SGHRS, CDR2 YFSETQ. The CDR3 region has the DNA TGCGCCAGCAGCTTTGGGGCAAATCTAGGGGTTTACAAGACCTACGAGCAGTACTTC. The encoded protein is CASSFGANLGVYKTYEQYF.

A few counts support this clonotype. At one end, the junction sequence differs from germline, possibly due to a read error. The rearrangement uses TRBV7-8 and TRBJ2-7; TRBD2 might be the D (5 bases). This CDR3 contains 17 residues. The germline V gene has CDR1 SGHVS and CDR2 FQNEAQ. The DNA of the CDR3 is TGTGCCAGCAGCTTAGTCCCCCGTGCAGTTCCGGGGTCGGAAGGTCACTTC. Protein sequence: CASSLVPRAVPGSEGHF.

This clonotype was seen only a few times. This chain links TRBV7-9 with TRBJ2-1, with 7 bases lining up with TRBD2. With 0 bases clipped from V and 3 bases from J, the junction kept 5 bases outside the gene matches. From germline, CDR1 is SEHNR and CDR2 FQNEAQ (reference sequence). This CDR3 contains 16 residues. The CDR3 region has the DNA TGTGCCAGCAGCTTAGCGGGAGGGCCGCTCTACAATGAGCAGTTCTTC. This sequence encodes CASSLAGGPLYNEQFF.

V is TRBV12-3 or TRBV12-4 and J is TRBJ1-2, with D unclear. V shed 7 bases and J shed 4 bases, with 13 bases lying between them. The CDR3 is made up of 13 amino acids. CDR3 coding DNA: TGTGCCAGCATCACCACCGGGTCCTATGGCTACACCTTC. It is translated as CASITTGSYGYTF.

V and J are TRBV20-1 and TRBJ2-3, with D hard to call. Germline CDR1 reads DFQATT; CDR2 reads SNEGSKA (reference sequence). Trimming cost V 6 bases and J 5 bases, with 9 bases left between them. CDR3 length: 11 amino acids. The CDR3 coding sequence is TGCAGTGCCCGAACGGGAGATACGCAGTATTTT. This sequence encodes CSARTGDTQYF.

In this sample, this clonotype turned up a few times. This chain links TRBV12-3 or TRBV12-4 with TRBJ1-2; no clear D gene. The CDR3 runs to 14 residues. V gave up 1 base and J gave up 2 bases, with 8 bases separating them. CDR3 in amino acids: CASSLGPVNYGYTF. As DNA, the CDR3 is TGTGCCAGCAGTTTAGGACCAGTCAACTATGGCTACACCTTC.